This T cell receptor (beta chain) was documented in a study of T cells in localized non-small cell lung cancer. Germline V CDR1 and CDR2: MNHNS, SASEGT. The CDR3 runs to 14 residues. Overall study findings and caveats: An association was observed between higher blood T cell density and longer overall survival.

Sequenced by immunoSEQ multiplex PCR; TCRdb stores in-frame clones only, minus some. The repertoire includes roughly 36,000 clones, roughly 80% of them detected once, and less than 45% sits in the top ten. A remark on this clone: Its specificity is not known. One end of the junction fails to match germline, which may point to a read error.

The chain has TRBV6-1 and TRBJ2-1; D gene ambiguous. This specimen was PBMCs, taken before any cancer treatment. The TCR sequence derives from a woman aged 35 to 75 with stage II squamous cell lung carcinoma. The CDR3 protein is CASSEAVALNAQFF. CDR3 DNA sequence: TGTGCCAGCAGTGAAGCAGTGGCTTTGAATGCGCAGTTCTTC.